The T cell receptor (beta chain) described here comes from a study of cytomegalovirus exposure and HLA in healthy donors. Germline V CDR1 and CDR2: KGHSH, LQKENI. The CDR3 loop spans 17 amino acids. Trimming took 1 base from V and 3 from J; bases not matched to a gene: 6. TCRdb keeps only in-frame clones here, not all; method: immunoSEQ multiplex PCR. This table has about 120,000 clones, approximately 90% appearing once. This receptor was taken from a woman younger than 35 in good health and CMV-seropositive. Sequenced input: PBMCs. V is TRBV18 and J is TRBJ2-1, with TRBD1 matching 10 bases. The CDR3 region is CASSPLPTGGNYNEQFF. The CDR3 DNA reads as TGTGCCAGCTCACCACTCCCGACAGGGGGCAACTACAATGAGCAGTTCTTC.